Presented here are 11 T cell receptor beta chains from one specimen sequenced in a study of T cell clonotyping in hematopoietic cell transplantation (dated by TCRdb to 2020 to 2023). Taken with the paper, the label for time point translates to: recipient sample about 28 days before transplant, after cytoreduction. The library was built by means of the immunoSEQ multiplex PCR assay. TCRdb retrieved this table from immuneACCESS and kept in-frame rearrangements only. Not all clones are present; in checked studies, unresolved V genes account for under half, and no reason is known for the remainder. For this sample there are some 26,000 clones; around 82% appear just once. The top ten clonotypes cover around 1.9% of the sample. This sample comprised peripheral blood mononuclear cells, obtained before stem cell transplant. The receptors here all came from a middle-aged man with acute myeloid leukemia. Some clones in this sample may be carry-over from other donors' samples.

V gene TRBV19 combines with J gene TRBJ1-5; D may be TRBD1 (5 bases). Per germline, CDR1 LNHDA and CDR2 SQIVND (reference sequence). The V gene lost 7 bases and the J gene lost 0 bases, with 10 bases spanning the gap. CDR3 size: 14 residues. The CDR3: CASTDSYSNQPQHF. For the CDR3, the DNA is TGTGCCAGTACCGACAGTTATAGCAATCAGCCCCAGCATTTT.

V is TRBV28 and J is TRBJ2-1; 9 positions match TRBD2. After removal of 7 bases from V and 7 bases from J, the junction contained 8 bases not matched to a gene. CDR1 and CDR2 from the germline V gene are MDHEN and SYDVKM. The CDR3 contains 14 residues. The CDR3 loop reads CASTPGTSLNEQFF. CDR3 in DNA: TGTGCCAGCACCCCCGGGACTAGCCTTAATGAGCAGTTCTTC.

The chain combines TRBV21-1 with TRBJ2-2; no check of the table's D call, TRBD2, against the DNA was made. TRBV21-1 is designated a pseudogene. CDR3 length: 13 amino acids. CDR3 DNA sequence: TGTGCCAGCAGCCGGTCGTCCCGAGGGGAGCTGTTTTTT. This translates into CASSRSSRGELFF.

In the case of this clone: One end of the junction fails to match germline, which may point to a read error. The chain combines TRBV6-1 with TRBJ1-4; D is unresolved. The CDR3 length is 16 residues. Germline CDR1 is MNHNS and CDR2 is SASEGT. CDR3: CAISETQRATNEKLFF. CDR3 DNA: TGTGCCATCAGTGAAACGCAGCGAGCAACTAATGAAAAACTGTTTTTT.

The rearrangement links TRBV5-1 to TRBJ2-5; 7 bases fit TRBD1. The germline V gene encodes CDR1 SGHRS and CDR2 YFSETQ. This CDR3 spans 15 amino acids. V lost 3 bases to trimming and J lost 4 bases; unmatched junction nucleotides: 9. CDR3: CASSWGTDRGETQYF. As DNA, the CDR3 is TGCGCCAGCAGCTGGGGGACAGACCGAGGAGAGACCCAGTACTTC.

This rearrangement joins TRBV4-2 to TRBJ1-2; D unresolved. The germline gives CDR1 LGHNA, CDR2 YNFKEQ. The CDR3 contains 13 residues. Trimming cost V 4 bases and J 8 bases, with 14 bases left between them. The CDR3 DNA reads TGTGCCAGCAGCCTCAGGACCCGTGAAGGCTACACCTTC. Protein: CASSLRTREGYTF.

This rearrangement joins TRBV9 to TRBJ2-5, with D unclear. The length of the CDR3 is 14 residues. In germline, CDR1 is SGDLS, CDR2 YYNGEE. V was pared by 0 bases and J by 3 bases, with 9 bases between. The chain's CDR3 is CASSVGSYKETQYF. The CDR3 nucleotides are TGTGCCAGCAGCGTAGGGTCATACAAAGAGACCCAGTACTTC. Drawing the rest from reference TRBV9 and TRBJ2-5, the complete variable domain is DSGVTQTPKHLITATGQRVTLRCSPRSGDLSVYWYQQSLDQGLQFLIQYYNGEERAKGNILERFSAQQFPDLHSELNLSSLELGDSALYFCASSVGSYKETQYFGPGTRLLVL.

V is TRBV6-1 and J is TRBJ1-3; no clear D. Trimming removed 8 bases from V and 0 bases from J, with 8 bases in between. Germline lookup yields CDR1 MNHNS and CDR2 SASEGT. The CDR3 extends over 13 amino acids. The CDR3 region is CASLRSSGNTIYF. CDR3 coding DNA: TGTGCCAGCTTGAGAAGCTCTGGAAACACCATATATTTT.

The rearrangement uses TRBV14 and TRBJ1-1; D is ambiguous. The germline V and J ends were trimmed by 4 bases and 6 bases, with 12 bases remaining between them. This CDR3 contains 13 residues. CDR1 is SGHDN, CDR2 FVKESK, per germline. Written as DNA, the CDR3 is TGTGCCAGCAGCCTAACAGAAATGGCTGAAGCTTTCTTT. This translates into CASSLTEMAEAFF.

This chain joins TRBV30 and TRBJ1-2; D not resolved. Germline V gives CDR1 GTSNPN, CDR2 SVGIG (reference sequence). V was cut by 8 bases and J by 6 bases, with 19 bases left in between. This CDR3 comprises 13 residues. The CDR3 sequence: CAGRVWDRNGYTF. The CDR3, as DNA: TGTGCCGGAAGGGTTTGGGATCGGAATGGCTACACCTTC.

The rearrangement uses TRBV5-6 and TRBJ2-5, with 8 positions matching TRBD1. The junction had 19 bases not matched to a gene; V was cut back by 4 bases and J by 5 bases. Germline V CDR1 and CDR2: SGHDT, YYEEEE. This CDR3 comprises 18 residues. The chain's CDR3 is CASSPLRSGQGASETQYF. CDR3 coding DNA: TGTGCCAGCAGCCCCCTTCGGTCTGGGCAGGGGGCAAGTGAGACCCAGTACTTC. The variable domain in full, completed from reference TRBV5-6 and TRBJ2-5, reads DAGVTQSPTHLIKTRGQQVTLRCSPKSGHDTVSWYQQALGQGPQFIFQYYEEEERQRGNFPDRFSGHQFPNYSSELNVNALLLGDSALYLCASSPLRSGQGASETQYFGPGTRLLVL.